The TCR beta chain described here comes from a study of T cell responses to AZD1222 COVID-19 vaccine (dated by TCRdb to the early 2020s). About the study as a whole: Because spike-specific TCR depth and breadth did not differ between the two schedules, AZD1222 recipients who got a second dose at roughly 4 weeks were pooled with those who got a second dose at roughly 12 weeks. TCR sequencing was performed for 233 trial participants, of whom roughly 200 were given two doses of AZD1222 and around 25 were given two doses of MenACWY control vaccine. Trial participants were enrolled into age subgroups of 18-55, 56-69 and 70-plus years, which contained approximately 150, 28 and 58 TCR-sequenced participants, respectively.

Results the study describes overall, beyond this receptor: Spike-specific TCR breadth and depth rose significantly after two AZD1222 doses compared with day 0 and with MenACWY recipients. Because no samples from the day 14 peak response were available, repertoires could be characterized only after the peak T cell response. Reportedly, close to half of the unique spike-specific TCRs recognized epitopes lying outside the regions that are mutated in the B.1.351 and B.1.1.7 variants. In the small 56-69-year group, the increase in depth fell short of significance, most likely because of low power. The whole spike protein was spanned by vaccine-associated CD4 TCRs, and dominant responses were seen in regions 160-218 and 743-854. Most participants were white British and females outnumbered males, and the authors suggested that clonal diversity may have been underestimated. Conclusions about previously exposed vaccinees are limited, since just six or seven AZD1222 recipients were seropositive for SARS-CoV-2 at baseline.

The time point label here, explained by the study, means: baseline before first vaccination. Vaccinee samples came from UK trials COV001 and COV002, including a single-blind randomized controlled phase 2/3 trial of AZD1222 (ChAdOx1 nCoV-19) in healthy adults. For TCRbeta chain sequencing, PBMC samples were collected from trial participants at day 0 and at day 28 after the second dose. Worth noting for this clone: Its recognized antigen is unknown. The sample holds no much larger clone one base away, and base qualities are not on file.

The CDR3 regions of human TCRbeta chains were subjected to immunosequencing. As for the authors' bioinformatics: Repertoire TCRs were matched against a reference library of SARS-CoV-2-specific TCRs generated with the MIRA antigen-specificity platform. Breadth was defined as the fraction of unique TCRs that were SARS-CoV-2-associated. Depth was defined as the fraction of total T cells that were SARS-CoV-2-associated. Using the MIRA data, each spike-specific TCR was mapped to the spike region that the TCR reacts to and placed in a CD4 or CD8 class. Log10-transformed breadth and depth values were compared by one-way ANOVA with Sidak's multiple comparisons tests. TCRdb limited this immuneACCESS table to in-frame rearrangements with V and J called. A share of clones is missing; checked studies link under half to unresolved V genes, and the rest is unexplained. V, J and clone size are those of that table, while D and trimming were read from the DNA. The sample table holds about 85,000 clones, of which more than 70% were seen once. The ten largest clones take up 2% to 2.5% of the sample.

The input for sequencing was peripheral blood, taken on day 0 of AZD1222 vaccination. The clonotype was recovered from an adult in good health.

This receptor carries the CDR3 CASRQSLQNSPLHF. The DNA sequence is as follows: TGTGCCAGCAGGCAAAGCCTTCAGAATTCACCCCTCCACTTT. The sequence joins TRBV5-6 to TRBJ1-6; confidence is insufficient to name the D gene. The germline V gene gives CDR1 as SGHDT and CDR2 as YYEEEE. There are 14 amino acids in the CDR3, from cysteine to phenylalanine inclusive. Only CDR3 DNA is held: 42 bases, read in frame from base 1. The germline ends are 13 bases apart after V is trimmed by 5 bases and J by 7 bases.